This paragraph covers one T cell receptor (beta chain) sequence. Its target is unknown. TCR beta CDR3 regions were amplified from RNA. RT-PCR in the first round (using the HTBI primer set) targeted the TCR CDR3. TCRdb redid the calling of the multiplex PCR reads with MiXCR, one entry per CDR3 protein. The table shows over 700,000 distinct CDR3 sequences, with under 20% occurring only once. V lost 3 bases and J 4 bases, leaving 9 bases between the germline ends. The CDR3 length is 13 residues. The V gene's germline CDR1 is MNHNS and CDR2 SASEGT. The data stem from a study of T cells in Graves' hyperthyroidism and ophthalmopathy. Blood was obtained at the first hyperthyroidism diagnosis, which preceded any ophthalmopathy symptoms. PBMCs came from 8.5 to 10 ml fresh peripheral blood. Overall study findings and caveats: Appearing also in blood were most of the thyroid clonotypes expanded above 0.001.

This sequence originates from a woman aged 45-65 years with Graves' hyperthyroidism that later progressed to Graves' ophthalmopathy. V is TRBV6-1 and J is TRBJ1-1; D is uncertain. Specimen: blood. The DNA for the CDR3 is TGTGCCAGCAGTGAGCAGGATACCACTGAAGCTTTCTTT. Translating it yields CASSEQDTTEAFF.